These 5 T cell receptor beta chains originate from one sample sequenced in a study of shared clonotypes between healthy human individuals. Produced via immunoSEQ multiplex PCR; TCRdb's table is partial and in-frame only. Of more than 2 million clones detected, roughly 94% appear once; the ten largest clones hold approximately 0.13%. Sequenced material: naive CD4+ T cells sorted from blood. The sample's subset: CD45RA+ positively selected. The source of these receptors is a man aged 18 to 29 in good health.

This chain joins TRBV5-4 and TRBJ2-5, with D possibly being TRBD2 (5 bases). CDR3 length: 13 residues. Per the germline V gene, CDR1 is SGHNT and CDR2 is YYREEE (reference sequence). Trimming cost V 4 bases and J 3 bases, with 10 bases left between them. The CDR3 spells CASSRGSEETQYF. The CDR3 bases are TGTGCCAGCAGCAGAGGGTCCGAAGAGACCCAGTACTTC.

The V call is TRBV18, the J call TRBJ2-2; 12 bases are a match to TRBD1. Looked up from germline, CDR1 is KGHSH and CDR2 is LQKENI. Unmatched junction bases numbered 5, after V lost 3 bases and J lost 6 bases. The length of the CDR3 is 16 residues. The CDR3 region is CASSPLGQGAAGELFF. The CDR3 DNA reads TGTGCCAGCTCACCCCTGGGACAGGGGGCCGCCGGGGAGCTGTTTTTT.

Worth noting for this clone: The sample carries other DNA sequences with the same CDR3. This chain joins TRBV5-1 and TRBJ2-7; D gene ambiguous. The length of the CDR3 is 12 residues. Germline CDR1 and CDR2: SGHRS and YFSETQ. Between the trimmed V and J ends, which lost 0 bases and 4 bases, there was a span of 5 bases. CDR3 in DNA: TGCGCCAGCAGCTTGGTAGGGTACGAGCAGTACTTC. This codes for CASSLVGYEQYF. Using reference TRBV5-1 and TRBJ2-7 for the parts outside the CDR3, the full variable domain is KAGVTQTPRYLIKTRGQQVTLSCSPISGHRSVSWYQQTPGQGLQFLFEYFSETQRNKGNFPGRFSGRQFSNSRSEMNVSTLELGDSALYLCASSLVGYEQYFGPGTRLTVT.

Turning to this clone: The sample carries other DNA sequences with the same CDR3. This chain connects TRBV7-3 to TRBJ1-1; tentatively, D is TRBD1 (5 bases). V shed 4 bases and J shed 1 base, with 10 bases lying between them. From germline, CDR1 is SGHTA and CDR2 FQGTGA. This CDR3 contains 14 residues. DNA for the CDR3: TGTGCCAGCAGCTCTCAGGGACCGAACACTGAAGCTTTCTTT. Its translation: CASSSQGPNTEAFF. The whole variable domain, filled in from reference TRBV7-3 and TRBJ1-1, reads GAGVSQTPSNKVTEKGKYVELRCDPISGHTALYWYRQSLGQGPEFLIYFQGTGAADDSGLPNDRFFAVRPEGSVSTLKIQRTERGDSAVYLCASSSQGPNTEAFFGQGTRLTVV.

The chain uses TRBV6-1 and TRBJ2-2, with TRBD2 matching 7 bases. The CDR3 contains 15 residues. CDR1 is MNHNS and CDR2 is SASEGT in the germline V gene. The junction had 11 bases not matched to a gene; V was cut back by 10 bases and J by 3 bases. The CDR3 nucleotides read TGTGCCACCTCCACGGGAGGCGCGGACACCGGGGAGCTGTTTTTT. It is translated as CATSTGGADTGELFF.